This T cell receptor (beta chain) originates from a study of T-cell reconstitution after alpha-beta-depleted transplantation in children. Study-level points and caveats: Where alpha-beta T cells came from about two months after transplant was reportedly several hundred expanded graft clones. Newly produced T cells mostly accounted for T-cell counts and diversity one year post-transplant.

Preparing the TCRbeta library involved the use of unique molecular identifiers. TCRdb re-called the PCR reads through MiXCR, storing one row per CDR3 protein. The sample has roughly 350,000 distinct CDR3 sequences, about 17% seen once; the top ten hold approximately 44%. Trimming stripped 0 bases from V and 0 bases from J, with 12 bases between. The germline gives CDR1 WSHSY, CDR2 SAAADI. The CDR3 has 16 residues. For this clonotype: The target antigen is unknown.

The chain uses TRBV10-2 and TRBJ2-7; possible D gene TRBD2, 5 bases. The receptor was derived from a male patient between 2 and 10 years old who had a stem cell transplant for acute lymphoblastic leukemia, so the T cells may come from the graft donor. The source material was PBMCs, mostly from graft donor cells, sampled 360 days after TCRalphabeta/CD19-depleted stem cell transplant. The CDR3 DNA reads as TGCGCCAGCAGTGAGTCTGCTAGCCTGAGCTCCTACGAGCAGTACTTC. As protein: CASSESASLSSYEQYF.